This is a list of T cell receptor beta chains from one sample in a study of T-cell memory formation after mild COVID-19. One entry per CDR3 protein, called by TCRdb with MiXCR from the 5' RACE reads. The data hold just under 550,000 distinct CDR3 sequences, with approximately 20% observed a single time. What was sequenced was PBMCs or a T cell subset sorted from them (not recorded which). These receptor sequences come from an adult woman who had mild COVID-19 (a few samples of this study predate the infection). Cell type and time point are not known. CDR3s include the opening cysteine and the closing phenylalanine or tryptophan. The D gene is left open where the match is weak. Part of the rows lack a size; the others show once, few, many or a class for expanded clones.

j_call clone_size v_call d_call cdr3_aa cdr3_nt
TRBJ2-7 NA TRBV4-1 NA CASSQVMETGYEQYF TGCGCCAGCAGCCAAGTAATGGAGACAGGCTACGAGCAGTACTTC
TRBJ1-2 NA TRBV15 TRBD1 CATSLDRDHSGYTF TGTGCCACCAGCCTAGACAGGGATCATTCTGGCTACACCTTC
TRBJ1-1 NA TRBV7-9 NA CASSFGLRNTEAFF TGTGCCAGCAGTTTTGGACTTCGGAACACTGAAGCTTTCTTT
TRBJ1-1 NA TRBV7-9 TRBD1 CASSSGTGGENTEAFF TGTGCCAGCAGCTCCGGGACAGGGGGCGAGAACACTGAAGCTTTCTTT
TRBJ2-3 NA TRBV4-1 TRBD2 CASSHLRTSGGPIDTQYF TGCGCCAGCAGCCACCTCCGGACTAGCGGGGGGCCGATAGATACGCAGTATTTT
TRBJ2-3 NA TRBV6-6 TRBD2 CASSGTSGGMSTDTQYF TGTGCCAGCAGCGGGACTAGCGGGGGAATGAGCACAGATACGCAGTATTTT
TRBJ2-3 NA TRBV5-1 TRBD2 CASRPPSGASTDTQYF TGCGCCAGCAGACCACCTAGCGGGGCAAGCACAGATACGCAGTATTTT
TRBJ1-1 NA TRBV4-3 NA CASSQERVGAFYTEAFF TGCGCCAGCAGCCAAGAGAGGGTAGGGGCGTTCTACACTGAAGCTTTCTTT
TRBJ2-2 few TRBV24-1 NA CATSDAKTPHGELFF TGTGCCACCAGTGATGCCAAGACTCCTCACGGGGAGCTGTTTTTT
TRBJ2-7 once TRBV20-1 NA CSARERRGTNYEQYF TGCAGTGCTAGAGAGAGGAGGGGGACAAACTACGAGCAGTACTTC
TRBJ1-2 once TRBV27 NA CASSLNRLSRPYGYTF TGTGCCAGCAGTTTGAATCGGCTATCCCGACCCTATGGCTACACCTTC
TRBJ2-5 NA TRBV7-9 TRBD2 CASSWGGETQYF TGTGCCAGCAGCTGGGGGGGTGAGACCCAGTACTTC
TRBJ1-1 few TRBV12-3/TRBV12-4 TRBD1 CASSHLTGATEAFF TGTGCCAGCAGTCACTTGACAGGGGCCACTGAAGCTTTCTTT
TRBJ2-7 NA TRBV12-3/TRBV12-4 NA CASSKDRLHSYEQYF TGTGCCAGCAGTAAAGACAGGCTTCACTCCTACGAGCAGTACTTC
TRBJ2-5 NA TRBV6-5 TRBD1 CASSPWGTGEETQYF TGTGCCAGCAGTCCCTGGGGGACAGGGGAAGAGACCCAGTACTTC
TRBJ2-3 few TRBV7-9 TRBD2 CASSLVYLREESDTQYF TGTGCCAGCAGCTTAGTATACTTGCGGGAGGAGTCAGATACGCAGTATTTT
TRBJ2-3 NA TRBV30 TRBD1 CAWSAPLGDRVISTDTQYF TGTGCCTGGAGTGCGCCACTGGGGGACAGGGTTATCTCCACAGATACGCAGTATTTT
TRBJ1-1 few TRBV5-1 NA CASSSTGGDTEAFF TGCGCCAGCAGCTCTACGGGAGGGGACACTGAAGCTTTCTTT
TRBJ1-2 NA TRBV5-6 NA CASSLQAGLANYGYTF TGTGCCAGCAGCTTGCAGGCCGGCTTAGCTAACTATGGCTACACCTTC
TRBJ2-3 NA TRBV6-6 TRBD2 CASNGGASSTDTQYF TGTGCCAGCAACGGGGGGGCTTCTAGCACAGATACGCAGTATTTT
TRBJ2-3 NA TRBV7-9 NA CASSSEDSDWGDTQYF TGTGCCAGCAGCTCGGAGGACAGTGATTGGGGGGATACGCAGTATTTT
TRBJ1-5 NA TRBV6-6 TRBD1 CASSYAALGQAQHF TGTGCCAGCAGTTACGCCGCGTTGGGACAGGCCCAGCATTTT
TRBJ1-4 few TRBV2 TRBD1 CASSRTGGFEKLFF TGTGCCAGCAGTCGGACAGGGGGCTTTGAAAAACTGTTTTTT
TRBJ2-2 many TRBV5-6 NA CASSIGHSNTGELFF TGTGCCAGCAGCATAGGACATTCGAACACCGGGGAGCTGTTTTTT
TRBJ1-1 NA TRBV9 NA CASSAPGTAHTEAFF TGTGCCAGCAGCGCACCCGGGACGGCCCACACTGAAGCTTTCTTT
TRBJ1-2 few TRBV4-3 NA CASSQDRGASYTF TGCGCCAGCAGCCAAGATAGAGGGGCGAGCTACACCTTC
TRBJ2-1 NA TRBV30 NA CAWSNGRGYNEQFF TGTGCCTGGAGTAATGGCAGGGGCTACAATGAGCAGTTCTTC
TRBJ1-3 NA TRBV9 NA CASSVEGRSFDTIYF TGTGCCAGCAGCGTAGAGGGCCGCTCTTTCGACACCATATATTTT
TRBJ2-7 NA TRBV3-1 NA CASSQDRGWTPSYEQYF TGTGCCAGCAGCCAAGATAGGGGGTGGACACCATCCTACGAGCAGTACTTC
TRBJ1-1 NA TRBV5-1 TRBD1 CASSLVPLDRVPEAFF TGCGCCAGCAGCTTGGTCCCCCTTGACAGGGTGCCTGAAGCTTTCTTT
TRBJ1-4 NA TRBV20-1 NA CSASSETTKKLFF TGCAGTGCTAGCTCAGAGACAACTAAAAAACTGTTTTTT
TRBJ2-7 few TRBV20-1 NA CSASRGDGEQYF TGCAGTGCTAGTCGAGGGGATGGTGAGCAGTACTTC
TRBJ1-3 few TRBV12-3/TRBV12-4 NA CASTSVWGVSGNTIYF TGTGCCAGCACCTCCGTGTGGGGTGTTTCTGGAAACACCATATATTTT
TRBJ2-3 few TRBV7-9 NA CASSLAMWGDTQYF TGTGCCAGCAGCTTAGCTATGTGGGGAGATACGCAGTATTTT
TRBJ1-2 NA TRBV11-2 NA CASSLVSGFQANYGYTF TGTGCCAGCAGCTTAGTTTCAGGGTTCCAAGCTAACTATGGCTACACCTTC
TRBJ2-5 NA TRBV7-9 TRBD1 CASSLGGQIQETQYF TGTGCCAGCAGCTTAGGGGGACAGATCCAAGAGACCCAGTACTTC
TRBJ2-3 many TRBV12-3/TRBV12-4 TRBD1 CASSFGGQDTQYF TGTGCCAGCAGTTTTGGGGGACAGGATACGCAGTATTTT
TRBJ2-3 few TRBV3-1 TRBD2 CASSQGLAGASGGTDTQYF TGTGCCAGCAGCCAAGGACTAGCGGGGGCCTCGGGGGGCACAGATACGCAGTATTTT
TRBJ1-6 few TRBV5-1 TRBD1 CASSLDPDRGLHF TGCGCCAGCAGCTTGGACCCGGACAGGGGCCTCCACTTT
TRBJ2-2 NA TRBV7-3 TRBD2 CASSPSAGAGGELFF TGTGCCAGCAGCCCTTCAGCGGGAGCGGGCGGGGAGCTGTTTTTT
TRBJ2-1 few TRBV5-5 TRBD2 CASSLRLRGSGYEQFF TGTGCCAGCAGCCTTAGACTGCGCGGGAGTGGGTATGAGCAGTTCTTC
TRBJ2-1 NA TRBV18 TRBD2 CASSPLAGDFSYNEQFF TGTGCCAGCTCACCTCTAGCGGGAGATTTCTCCTACAATGAGCAGTTCTTC
TRBJ2-7 once TRBV20-1 NA CSARDPGPPYEQYF TGCAGTGCTAGAGATCCAGGGCCACCCTACGAGCAGTACTTC
TRBJ2-7 NA TRBV2 TRBD1 CASSEQGVSYEQYF TGTGCCAGCAGTGAACAGGGGGTTTCCTACGAGCAGTACTTC
TRBJ2-5 NA TRBV5-4 TRBD1 CASERDRGWETQYF TGTGCCAGCGAGAGGGACAGGGGATGGGAGACCCAGTACTTC
TRBJ2-3 NA TRBV7-2 TRBD2 CASSWGTSGRAYRRDTQYF TGTGCCAGCAGCTGGGGGACTAGCGGGAGGGCCTACCGTAGGGATACGCAGTATTTT
TRBJ1-2 few TRBV5-6 TRBD1 CASSTGQGAVNYGYTF TGTGCCAGCAGCACCGGACAGGGGGCAGTTAACTATGGCTACACCTTC
TRBJ2-2 few TRBV15 TRBD2 CATSQGGSNMAGELFF TGTGCCACCAGCCAAGGCGGGAGTAATATGGCCGGGGAGCTGTTTTTT
TRBJ2-5 NA TRBV4-3 NA CASSQNYGPPVETQYF TGCGCCAGCAGCCAAAACTACGGACCGCCTGTTGAGACCCAGTACTTC
TRBJ1-4 NA TRBV7-8 TRBD1 CASSYGTGEEKLFF TGTGCCAGCAGTTACGGGACAGGGGAGGAAAAACTGTTTTTT
TRBJ2-1 few TRBV4-2 TRBD2 CASSPPGGGYNEQFF TGTGCCAGCAGCCCCCCGGGGGGAGGATACAATGAGCAGTTCTTC
TRBJ2-7 NA TRBV12-3/TRBV12-4 NA CASSISVVAYEQYF TGTGCCAGCAGTATCTCAGTGGTGGCTTACGAGCAGTACTTC
TRBJ2-2 NA TRBV6-6 NA CACTWEYGGELFF TGTGCCTGCACATGGGAGTATGGCGGGGAGCTGTTTTTT
TRBJ1-1 NA TRBV4-2 TRBD1 CASSHPETGCTWRTEAFF TGTGCCAGCAGCCACCCGGAGACAGGGTGCACGTGGAGGACTGAAGCTTTCTTT
TRBJ2-3 NA TRBV11-2 NA CASSSGPGADTQYF TGTGCCAGCAGCTCGGGACCTGGGGCAGATACGCAGTATTTT
TRBJ1-1 few TRBV20-1 NA CSAVPHTEAFF TGCAGTGCTGTCCCCCACACTGAAGCTTTCTTT
TRBJ2-7 NA TRBV7-8 NA CASSSRIGSGAGYEQYF TGTGCCAGCAGTTCTCGGATCGGTTCGGGGGCTGGGTACGAGCAGTACTTC
TRBJ2-5 NA TRBV7-2 TRBD2 CASSLALAGAPETQYF TGTGCCAGCAGCTTAGCCCTTGCGGGAGCCCCAGAGACCCAGTACTTC